Listed below are T cell receptor beta chains from one sample, sequenced in a study of identical twins. TCRdb re-analysed the 5' RACE reads in MiXCR, keeping a single row per CDR3 protein. The data hold hundreds of thousands of distinct CDR3 sequences, with 12% observed a single time. Another study also made use of these data, one on yellow fever vaccine responses in identical twins.

The specimen was PBMCs. Receptor source: a young woman in good health. The CDR3 runs from the conserved cysteine through the conserved F or W. Fields, in order: clone size, J gene, V gene, D gene, CDR3 DNA, CDR3 protein. A D gene is named only where the DNA matches it firmly. A row's size may be missing; if present it is once, few, many or a size class.

few,TRBJ2-5,TRBV2,-,TGTGCCAGCAGTGTGCCAGGGAGTGGGGAGACCCAGTACTTC,CASSVPGSGETQYF
-,TRBJ2-7,TRBV15,-,TGTGCCACCAGCAGAGATCTCAACGTGGGGGACGAGCAGTACTTC,CATSRDLNVGDEQYF
-,TRBJ1-2,TRBV2,TRBD1,TGTGCCAGCAGTATGGGGACAGGGATGGGTGGCTACACCTTC,CASSMGTGMGGYTF
-,TRBJ2-7,TRBV5-1,-,TGCGCCAGCAGCTTGGCCGGGACTTACTCCTACGAGCAGTACTTC,CASSLAGTYSYEQYF
-,TRBJ2-7,TRBV7-9,TRBD2,TGTGCCAGCAGCCCAGGACTAGCGGGATTCTACGAGCAGTACTTC,CASSPGLAGFYEQYF
many,TRBJ1-1,TRBV12-3/TRBV12-4,-,TGTGCCAGCAGTTTTCGTCCACAAGGCCGGGGTACTGAAGCTTTCTTT,CASSFRPQGRGTEAFF
-,TRBJ2-7,TRBV29-1,TRBD1,TGCAGCGTTGAAGGGGGTGAGGGGGCGGCCTACGAGCAGTACTTC,CSVEGGEGAAYEQYF
-,TRBJ1-1,TRBV29-1,-,TGCAGCGTTGAATCATCGATAAACACTGAAGCTTTCTTT,CSVESSINTEAFF
few,TRBJ2-1,TRBV27,-,TGTGCCAGCAGTATAAAAGGACAGCGCTCCTACAATGAGCAGTTCTTC,CASSIKGQRSYNEQFF
few,TRBJ2-3,TRBV28,-,TGTGCCAGCAGCACGGGACCCACAGATACGCAGTATTTT,CASSTGPTDTQYF
few,TRBJ2-1,TRBV27,-,TGTGCCAGCCGGCTGTTTAGGACCTACGTGAATGAGCAGTTCTTC,CASRLFRTYVNEQFF
few,TRBJ2-2,TRBV14,-,TGTGCCAGCAGATTCCGGGGGAGCACCGGGGAGCTGTTTTTT,CASRFRGSTGELFF
many,TRBJ1-1,TRBV4-1,-,TGCGCCAGCAGCCCTATAGGTTCCGGAACTGAAGCTTTCTTT,CASSPIGSGTEAFF
-,TRBJ2-5,TRBV3-1,-,TGTGCCAGCAGCCAAGTTGTAGGGGCAGAAGAGACCCAGTACTTC,CASSQVVGAEETQYF
few,TRBJ2-3,TRBV10-1,-,TGCGCCAGCAGTGAGTCGAATGGAGATACGCAGTATTTT,CASSESNGDTQYF
-,TRBJ2-1,TRBV20-1,-,TGCAGTGCTAAACTAGCATTATACAATGAGCAGTTCTTC,CSAKLALYNEQFF